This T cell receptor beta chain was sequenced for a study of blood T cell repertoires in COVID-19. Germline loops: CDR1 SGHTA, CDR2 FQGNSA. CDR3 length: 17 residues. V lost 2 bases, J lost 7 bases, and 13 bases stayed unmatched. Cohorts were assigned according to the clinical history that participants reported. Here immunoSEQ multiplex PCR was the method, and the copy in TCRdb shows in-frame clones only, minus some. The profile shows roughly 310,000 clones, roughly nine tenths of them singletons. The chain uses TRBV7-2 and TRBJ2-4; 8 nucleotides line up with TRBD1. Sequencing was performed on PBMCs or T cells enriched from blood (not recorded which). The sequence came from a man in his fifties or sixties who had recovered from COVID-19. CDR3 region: CASSLQPHQGAGNIQYF. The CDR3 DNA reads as TGTGCCAGCAGCTTACAGCCGCATCAGGGGGCGGGGAACATTCAGTACTTC. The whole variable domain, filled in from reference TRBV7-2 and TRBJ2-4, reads GAGVSQSPSNKVTEKGKDVELRCDPISGHTALYWYRQSLGQGLEFLIYFQGNSAPDKSGLPSDRFSAERTGGSVSTLTIQRTQQEDSAVYLCASSLQPHQGAGNIQYFGAGTRLSVL.